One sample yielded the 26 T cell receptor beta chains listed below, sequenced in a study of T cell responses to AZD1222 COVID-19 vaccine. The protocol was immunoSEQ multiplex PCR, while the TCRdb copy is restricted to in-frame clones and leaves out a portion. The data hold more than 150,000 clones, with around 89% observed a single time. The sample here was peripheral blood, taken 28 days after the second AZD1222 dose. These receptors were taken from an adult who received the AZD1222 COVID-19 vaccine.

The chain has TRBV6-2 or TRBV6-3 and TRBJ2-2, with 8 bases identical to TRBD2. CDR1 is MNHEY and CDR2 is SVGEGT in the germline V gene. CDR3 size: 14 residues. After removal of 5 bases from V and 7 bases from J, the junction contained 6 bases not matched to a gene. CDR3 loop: CASSKKRENGELFF. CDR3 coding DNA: TGTGCCAGCAGTAAAAAGCGGGAGAACGGGGAGCTGTTTTTT.

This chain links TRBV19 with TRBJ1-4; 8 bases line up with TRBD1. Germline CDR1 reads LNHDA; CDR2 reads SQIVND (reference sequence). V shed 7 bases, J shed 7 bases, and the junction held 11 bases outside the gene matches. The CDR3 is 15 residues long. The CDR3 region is CASTPPGGMREKLFF. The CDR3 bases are TGTGCCAGTACCCCCCCAGGGGGCATGCGTGAAAAACTGTTTTTT.

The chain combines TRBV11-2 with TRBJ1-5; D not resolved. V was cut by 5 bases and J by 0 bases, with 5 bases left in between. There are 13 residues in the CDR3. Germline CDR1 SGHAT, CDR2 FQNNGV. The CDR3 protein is CASSPHSNQPQHF. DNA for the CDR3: TGTGCCAGCAGCCCACATAGCAATCAGCCCCAGCATTTT.

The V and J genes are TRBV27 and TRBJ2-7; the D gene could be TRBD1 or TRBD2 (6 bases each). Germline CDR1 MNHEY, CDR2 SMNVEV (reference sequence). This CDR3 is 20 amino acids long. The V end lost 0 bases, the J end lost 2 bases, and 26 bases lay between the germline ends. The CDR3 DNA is TGTGCCAGCAGTTTATCGGAACCTGGGGGGTGGGGGCTTGGACCCTACGAGCAGTACTTC. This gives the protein CASSLSEPGGWGLGPYEQYF.

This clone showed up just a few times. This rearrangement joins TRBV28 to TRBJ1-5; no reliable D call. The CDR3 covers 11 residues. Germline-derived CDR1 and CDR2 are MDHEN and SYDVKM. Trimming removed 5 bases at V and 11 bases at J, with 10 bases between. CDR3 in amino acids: CASSPHSTQHF. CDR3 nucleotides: TGTGCCAGCAGTCCCCATTCGACCCAGCATTTT.

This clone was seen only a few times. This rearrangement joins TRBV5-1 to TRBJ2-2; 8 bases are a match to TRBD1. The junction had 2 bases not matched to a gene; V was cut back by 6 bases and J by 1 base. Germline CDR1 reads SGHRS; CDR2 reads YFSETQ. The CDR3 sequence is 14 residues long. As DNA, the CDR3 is TGCGCCAGCATGGGGACAGGGAACACCGGGGAGCTGTTTTTT. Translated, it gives CASMGTGNTGELFF.

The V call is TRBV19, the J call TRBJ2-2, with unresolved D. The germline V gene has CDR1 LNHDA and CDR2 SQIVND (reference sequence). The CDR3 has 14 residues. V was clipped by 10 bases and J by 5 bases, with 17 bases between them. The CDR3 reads CATTDGSWTGELFF. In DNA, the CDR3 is TGTGCCACTACGGACGGCTCGTGGACCGGGGAGCTGTTTTTT.

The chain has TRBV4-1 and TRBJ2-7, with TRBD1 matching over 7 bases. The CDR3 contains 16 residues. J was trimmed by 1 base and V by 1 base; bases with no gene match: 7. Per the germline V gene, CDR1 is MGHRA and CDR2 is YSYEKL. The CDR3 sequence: CASSQGTGVPSYEQYF. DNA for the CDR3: TGCGCCAGCAGCCAAGGTACAGGGGTCCCATCCTACGAGCAGTACTTC.

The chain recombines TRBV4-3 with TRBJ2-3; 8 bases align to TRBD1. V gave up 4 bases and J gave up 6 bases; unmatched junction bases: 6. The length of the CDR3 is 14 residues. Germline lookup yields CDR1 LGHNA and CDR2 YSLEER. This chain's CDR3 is CASSRTGKWDTQYF. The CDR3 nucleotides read TGCGCCAGCAGCCGGACAGGGAAATGGGATACGCAGTATTTT.

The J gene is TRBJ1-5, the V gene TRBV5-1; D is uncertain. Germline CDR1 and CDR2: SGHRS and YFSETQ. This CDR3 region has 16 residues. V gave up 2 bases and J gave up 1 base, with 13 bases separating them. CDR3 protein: CASSFGPGGSNQPQHF. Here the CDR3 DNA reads TGCGCCAGCAGCTTTGGGCCGGGCGGAAGCAATCAGCCCCAGCATTTT.

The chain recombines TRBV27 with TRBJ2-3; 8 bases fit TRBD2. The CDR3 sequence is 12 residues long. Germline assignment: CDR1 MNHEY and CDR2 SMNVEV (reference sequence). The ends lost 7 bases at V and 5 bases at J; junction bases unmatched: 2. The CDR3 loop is CASMAGGDTQYF. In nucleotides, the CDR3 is TGTGCCAGCATGGCGGGGGGAGATACGCAGTATTTT.

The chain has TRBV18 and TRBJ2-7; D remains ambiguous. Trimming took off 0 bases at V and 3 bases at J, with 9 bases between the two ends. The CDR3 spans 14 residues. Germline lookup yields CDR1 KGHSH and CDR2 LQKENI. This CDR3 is CASSPPKGHYEQYF. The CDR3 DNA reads TGTGCCAGCTCACCACCGAAAGGCCACTACGAGCAGTACTTC.

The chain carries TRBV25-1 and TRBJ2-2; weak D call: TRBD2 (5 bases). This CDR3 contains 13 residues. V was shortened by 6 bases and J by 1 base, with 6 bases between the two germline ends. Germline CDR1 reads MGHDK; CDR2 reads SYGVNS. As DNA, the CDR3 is TGTGCCAGCAGGGAGGAGAACACCGGGGAGCTGTTTTTT. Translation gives CASREENTGELFF.

The CDR3 loop reads CASSQARAAVQETQYF. CDR3 nucleotide sequence: TGCGCCAGCAGTCAAGCCCGGGCCGCGGTCCAAGAGACCCAGTACTTC. The chain links TRBV23-1 to TRBJ2-5; no definite D call. TRBV23-1 is an ORF, with its function uncertain. This CDR3 has 16 residues. Trimming pared 2 bases from V and 1 base from J, leaving 14 bases between.

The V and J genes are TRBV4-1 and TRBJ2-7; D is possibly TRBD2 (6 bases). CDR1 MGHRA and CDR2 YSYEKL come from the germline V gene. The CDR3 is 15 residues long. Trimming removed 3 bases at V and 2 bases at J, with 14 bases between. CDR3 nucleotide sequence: TGCGCCAGCAGCCACATGCCTGCGGGACCCTACGAGCAGTACTTC. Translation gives CASSHMPAGPYEQYF.

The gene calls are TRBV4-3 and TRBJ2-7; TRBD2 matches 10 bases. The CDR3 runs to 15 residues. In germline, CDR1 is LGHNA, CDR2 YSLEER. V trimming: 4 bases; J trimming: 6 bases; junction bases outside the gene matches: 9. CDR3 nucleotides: TGCGCCAGCAGCCGCGGGGGACTAGCGTACTCCGAGCAGTACTTC. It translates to CASSRGGLAYSEQYF.

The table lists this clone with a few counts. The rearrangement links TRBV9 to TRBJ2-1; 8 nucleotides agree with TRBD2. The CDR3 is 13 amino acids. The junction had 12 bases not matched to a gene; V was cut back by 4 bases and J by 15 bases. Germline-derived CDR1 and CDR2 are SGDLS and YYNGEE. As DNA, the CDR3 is TGTGCCAGCAGCACCCGGACTAGCCCGCCCGTGTTCTTC. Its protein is CASSTRTSPPVFF.

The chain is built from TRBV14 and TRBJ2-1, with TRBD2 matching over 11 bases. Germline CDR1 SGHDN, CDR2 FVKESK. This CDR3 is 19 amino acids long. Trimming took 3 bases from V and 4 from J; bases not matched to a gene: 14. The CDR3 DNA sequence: TGTGCCAGCAGCCAGGACAGGAGCGGGACTAGCGGAAGGTACAATGAGCAGTTCTTC. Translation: CASSQDRSGTSGRYNEQFF.

The CDR3 protein is CASSSRQGSTGELFF. As DNA, the CDR3 is TGTGCCAGCAGCTCCCGACAGGGTTCCACCGGGGAGCTGTTTTTT. V is TRBV7-6 and J is TRBJ2-2, with 7 bases lining up with TRBD1. V shed 4 bases, J shed 4 bases, and the junction held 6 bases outside the gene matches. The germline V gene encodes CDR1 SGHVS and CDR2 FNYEAQ. The CDR3 totals 15 residues.

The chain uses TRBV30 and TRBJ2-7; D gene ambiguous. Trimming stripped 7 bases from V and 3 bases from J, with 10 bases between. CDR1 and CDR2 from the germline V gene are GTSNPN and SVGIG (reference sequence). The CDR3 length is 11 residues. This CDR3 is CASRISYEQYF. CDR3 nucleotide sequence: TGTGCCTCCCGCATAAGCTACGAGCAGTACTTC.

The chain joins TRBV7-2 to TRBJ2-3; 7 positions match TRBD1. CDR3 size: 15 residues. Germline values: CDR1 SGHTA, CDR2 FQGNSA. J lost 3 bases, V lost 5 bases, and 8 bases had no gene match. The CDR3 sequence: CASSKRQGMTDTQYF. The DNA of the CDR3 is TGTGCCAGCAGCAAACGACAGGGCATGACAGATACGCAGTATTTT.

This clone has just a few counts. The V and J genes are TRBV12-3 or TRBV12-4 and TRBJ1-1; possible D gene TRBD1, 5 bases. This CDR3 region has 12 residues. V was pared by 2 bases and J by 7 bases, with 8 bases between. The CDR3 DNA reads TGTGCCAGCAGTTTATGGAGGGGTGAAGCTTTCTTT. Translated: CASSLWRGEAFF.

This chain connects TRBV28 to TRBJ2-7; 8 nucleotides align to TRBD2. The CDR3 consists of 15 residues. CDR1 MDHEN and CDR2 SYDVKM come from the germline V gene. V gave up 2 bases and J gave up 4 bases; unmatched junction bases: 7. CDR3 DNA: TGTGCCAGCAGTTTAGAACTAGCGGAGAAATACGAGCAGTACTTC. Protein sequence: CASSLELAEKYEQYF.

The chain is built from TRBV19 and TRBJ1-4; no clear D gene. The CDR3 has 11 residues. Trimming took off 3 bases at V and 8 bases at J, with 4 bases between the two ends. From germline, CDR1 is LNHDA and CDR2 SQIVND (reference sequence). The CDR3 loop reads CASSMDEKLFF. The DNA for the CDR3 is TGTGCCAGTAGTATGGACGAAAAACTGTTTTTT.

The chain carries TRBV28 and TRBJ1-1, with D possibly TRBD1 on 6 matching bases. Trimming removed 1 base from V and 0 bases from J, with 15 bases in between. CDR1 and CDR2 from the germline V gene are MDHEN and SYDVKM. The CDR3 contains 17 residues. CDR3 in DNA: TGTGCCAGCAGTTTATCCAGGGGAGACCTGATGAACACTGAAGCTTTCTTT. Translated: CASSLSRGDLMNTEAFF.

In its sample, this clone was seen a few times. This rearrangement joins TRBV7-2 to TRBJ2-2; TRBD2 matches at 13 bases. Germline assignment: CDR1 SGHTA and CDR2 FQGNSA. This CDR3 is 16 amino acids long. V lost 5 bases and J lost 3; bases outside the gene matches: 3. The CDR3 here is CASSRTSGSYTGELFF. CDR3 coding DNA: TGTGCCAGCAGCCGGACTAGCGGGAGTTACACCGGGGAGCTGTTTTTT. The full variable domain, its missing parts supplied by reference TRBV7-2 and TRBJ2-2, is GAGVSQSPSNKVTEKGKDVELRCDPISGHTALYWYRQSLGQGLEFLIYFQGNSAPDKSGLPSDRFSAERTGGSVSTLTIQRTQQEDSAVYLCASSRTSGSYTGELFFGEGSRLTVL.